This T cell receptor beta chain was sequenced in a study of beta chain features in type 1 diabetes. Study observations and caveats: Type 1 diabetes patients showed a moderate but significant shortening of TCRB CDR3s in all four CD4+ subsets.

As for this clone: Its antigen is unknown.

In germline, CDR1 is MNHNS, CDR2 SASEGT. After removal of 5 bases from V and 6 bases from J, the junction contained 9 bases not matched to a gene. This CDR3 region has 15 residues. Reverse transcription of all isolated RNA meant that expressed TCRB transcripts were sequenced. The method was immunoSEQ multiplex PCR; TCRdb's version includes in-frame clones alone and lacks a portion of them. The table lists around 690,000 clones, 9.5% to 15% of them singletons. What was sequenced was naive CD4+ T cells from blood. The chain combines TRBV6-1 with TRBJ1-2; 10 bases fit TRBD1. The origin of this receptor is a man aged 30-40 years with type 1 diabetes. The CDR3 DNA follows: TGTGCCAGCAGTTCACATGGGGGACAGGGGAATGGCTACACCTTC. It encodes CASSSHGGQGNGYTF.